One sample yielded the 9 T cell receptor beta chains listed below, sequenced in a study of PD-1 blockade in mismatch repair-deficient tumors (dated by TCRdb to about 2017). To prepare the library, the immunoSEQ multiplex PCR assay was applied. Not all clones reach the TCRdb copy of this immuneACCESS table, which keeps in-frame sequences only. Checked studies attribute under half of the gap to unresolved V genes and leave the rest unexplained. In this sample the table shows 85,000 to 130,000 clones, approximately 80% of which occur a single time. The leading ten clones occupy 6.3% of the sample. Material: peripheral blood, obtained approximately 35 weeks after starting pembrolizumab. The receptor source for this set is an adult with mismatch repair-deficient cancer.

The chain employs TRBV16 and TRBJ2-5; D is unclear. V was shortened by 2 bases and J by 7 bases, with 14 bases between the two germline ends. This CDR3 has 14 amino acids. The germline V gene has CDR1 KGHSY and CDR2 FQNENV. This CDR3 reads CASSQGRPKATQYF. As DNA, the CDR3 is TGTGCCAGCAGCCAAGGGCGGCCGAAAGCGACCCAGTACTTC.

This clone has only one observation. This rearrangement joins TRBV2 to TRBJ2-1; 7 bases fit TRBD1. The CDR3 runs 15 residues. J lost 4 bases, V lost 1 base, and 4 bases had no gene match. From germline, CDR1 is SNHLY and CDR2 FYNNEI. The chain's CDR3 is CASSEGGQSYNEQFF. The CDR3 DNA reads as TGTGCCAGCAGTGAAGGGGGACAGTCATACAATGAGCAGTTCTTC.

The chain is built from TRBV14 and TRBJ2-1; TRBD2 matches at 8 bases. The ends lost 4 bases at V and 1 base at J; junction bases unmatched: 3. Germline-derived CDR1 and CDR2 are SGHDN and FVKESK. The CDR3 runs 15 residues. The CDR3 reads CASSRASGSYNEQFF. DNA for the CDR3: TGTGCCAGCAGCCGGGCTAGCGGGTCCTACAATGAGCAGTTCTTC.

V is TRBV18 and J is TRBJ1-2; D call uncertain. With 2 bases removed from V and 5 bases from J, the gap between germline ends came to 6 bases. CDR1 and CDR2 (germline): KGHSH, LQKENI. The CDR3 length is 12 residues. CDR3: CASSPNEYGYTF. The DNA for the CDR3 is TGTGCCAGCTCACCAAACGAATATGGCTACACCTTC.

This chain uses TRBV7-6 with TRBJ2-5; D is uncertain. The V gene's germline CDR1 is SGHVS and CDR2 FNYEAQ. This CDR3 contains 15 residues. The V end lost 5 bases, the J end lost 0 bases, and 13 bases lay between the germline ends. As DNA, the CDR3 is TGTGCCAGCAGCCACGAGCACTATTACCAAGAGACCCAGTACTTC. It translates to CASSHEHYYQETQYF.

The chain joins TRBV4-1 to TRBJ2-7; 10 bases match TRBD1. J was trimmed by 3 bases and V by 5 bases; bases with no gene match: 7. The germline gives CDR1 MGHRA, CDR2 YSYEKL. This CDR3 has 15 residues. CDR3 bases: TGCGCCAGCAGCGGGGACAGGGGAAATATCTACGAGCAGTACTTC. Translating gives CASSGDRGNIYEQYF.

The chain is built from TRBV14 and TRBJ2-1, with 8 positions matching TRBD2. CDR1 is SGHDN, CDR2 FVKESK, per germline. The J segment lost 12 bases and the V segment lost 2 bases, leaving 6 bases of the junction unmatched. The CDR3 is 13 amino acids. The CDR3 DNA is TGTGCCAGCAGCCAATCTCGGGAGGGGGTGCAGTTCTTC. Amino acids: CASSQSREGVQFF.

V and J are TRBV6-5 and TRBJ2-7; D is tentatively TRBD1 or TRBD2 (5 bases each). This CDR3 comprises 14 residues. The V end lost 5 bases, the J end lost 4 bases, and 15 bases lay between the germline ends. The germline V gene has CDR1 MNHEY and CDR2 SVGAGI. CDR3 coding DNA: TGTGCCAGCAGTACCCGGGACGGAGAGTACGAGCAGTACTTC. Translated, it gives CASSTRDGEYEQYF.

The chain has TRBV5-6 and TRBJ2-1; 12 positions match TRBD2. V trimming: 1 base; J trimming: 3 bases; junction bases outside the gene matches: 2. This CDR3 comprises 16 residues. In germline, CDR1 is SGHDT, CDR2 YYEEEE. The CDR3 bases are TGTGCCAGCAGCTTGCGACTAGCGGGGGACTACAATGAGCAGTTCTTC. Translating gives CASSLRLAGDYNEQFF.